This T cell receptor beta chain was recovered during a study of radiotherapy plus CTLA-4 blockade in lung cancer. General study findings and limits: According to reports, early shifts in blood T cell clones, alongside interferon-beta, forecast response most accurately.

Details on this clone: The antigen remains undetermined.

The CDR3 runs 15 residues. Germline V gene lookup returns CDR1 SNHLY and CDR2 FYNNEI. V gave up 3 bases and J gave up 1 base, with 12 bases separating them. This table comes from immunoSEQ multiplex PCR, and its TCRdb copy is limited to in-frame clones, with some not included. The sample comprises over 80,000 clones, roughly 80% of which are singletons, and 0.82% rests with the top ten. This specimen was peripheral blood, taken from a patient treated with radiotherapy plus ipilimumab. The sequence was obtained from a human donor with non-small cell lung cancer who had stable disease on radiotherapy plus ipilimumab. The chain links TRBV2 to TRBJ2-5, with D possibly being TRBD1 (5 bases). CDR3 DNA sequence: TGTGCCAGCAGTGATGGCGCAGGGCCCCAAGAGACCCAGTACTTC. This gives the protein CASSDGAGPQETQYF.